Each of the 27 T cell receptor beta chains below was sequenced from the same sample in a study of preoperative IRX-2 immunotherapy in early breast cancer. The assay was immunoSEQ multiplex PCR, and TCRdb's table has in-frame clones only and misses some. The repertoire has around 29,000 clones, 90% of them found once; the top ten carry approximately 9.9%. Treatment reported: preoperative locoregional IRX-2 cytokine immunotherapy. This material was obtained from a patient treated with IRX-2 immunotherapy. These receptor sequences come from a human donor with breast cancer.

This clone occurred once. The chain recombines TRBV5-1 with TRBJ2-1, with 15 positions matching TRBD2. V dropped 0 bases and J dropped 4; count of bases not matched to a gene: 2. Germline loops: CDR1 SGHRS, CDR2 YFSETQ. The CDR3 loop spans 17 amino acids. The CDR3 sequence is CASSLAGTSGRYNEQFF. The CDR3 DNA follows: TGCGCCAGCAGCTTGGCCGGGACTAGCGGGAGGTACAATGAGCAGTTCTTC.

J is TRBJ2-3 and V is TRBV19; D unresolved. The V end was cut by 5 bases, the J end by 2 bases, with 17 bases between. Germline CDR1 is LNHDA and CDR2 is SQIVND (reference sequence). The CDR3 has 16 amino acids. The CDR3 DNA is TGTGCCAGTAGTCCCCGTGGTAGCCTACCCACAGATACGCAGTATTTT. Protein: CASSPRGSLPTDTQYF.

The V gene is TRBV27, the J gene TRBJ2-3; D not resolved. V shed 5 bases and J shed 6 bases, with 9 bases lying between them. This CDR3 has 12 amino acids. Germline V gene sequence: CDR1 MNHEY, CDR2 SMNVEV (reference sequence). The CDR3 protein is CASSPLSDTQYF. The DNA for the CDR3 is TGTGCCAGCAGTCCCCTTTCGGATACGCAGTATTTT.

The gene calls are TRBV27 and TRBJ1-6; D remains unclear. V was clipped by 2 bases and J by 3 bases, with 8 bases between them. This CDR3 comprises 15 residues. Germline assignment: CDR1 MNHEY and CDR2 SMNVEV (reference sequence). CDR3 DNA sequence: TGTGCCAGCAGTTTAAGGTGGAGCTATAATTCACCCCTCCACTTT. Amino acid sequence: CASSLRWSYNSPLHF.

The CDR3 region is CASSLTGANTGELFF. The CDR3 DNA is TGCGCCAGCAGCTTGACGGGAGCGAACACCGGGGAGCTGTTTTTT. V gene TRBV5-1 combines with J gene TRBJ2-2, with D possibly matching TRBD2 (6 bases). With 1 base removed from V and 0 bases from J, the gap between germline ends came to 7 bases. Germline CDR1 SGHRS, CDR2 YFSETQ. The CDR3 length is 15 residues.

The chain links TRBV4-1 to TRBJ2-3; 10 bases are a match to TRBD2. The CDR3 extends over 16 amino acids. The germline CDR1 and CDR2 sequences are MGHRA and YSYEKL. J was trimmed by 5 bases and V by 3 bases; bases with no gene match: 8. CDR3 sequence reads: CASSQNSGGAEDTQYF. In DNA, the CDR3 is TGCGCCAGCAGCCAGAACAGCGGGGGGGCCGAAGATACGCAGTATTTT.

CDR3 coding DNA: TGCGCCAGCAGCCAAGATCCCGGGACTAGCGACCACAATGAGCAGTTCTTC. This encodes CASSQDPGTSDHNEQFF. The V gene is TRBV4-1, the J gene TRBJ2-1; 10 bases fit TRBD2. Trimming at V came to 0 bases and at J to 5 bases, leaving 7 bases not matched to a gene. CDR3 length: 17 residues. Germline V gene data show CDR1 as MGHRA and CDR2 as YSYEKL.

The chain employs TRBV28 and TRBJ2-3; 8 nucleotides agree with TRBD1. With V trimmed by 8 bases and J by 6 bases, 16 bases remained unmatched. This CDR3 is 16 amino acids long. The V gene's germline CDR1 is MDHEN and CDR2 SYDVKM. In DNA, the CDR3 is TGTGCCAGCTTATCTTCAGGGCCAGGGGGCGCCGATACGCAGTATTTT. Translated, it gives CASLSSGPGGADTQYF. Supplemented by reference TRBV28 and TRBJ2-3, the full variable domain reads DVKVTQSSRYLVKRTGEKVFLECVQDMDHENMFWYRQDPGLGLRLIYFSYDVKMKEKGDIPEGYSVSREKKERFSLILESASTNQTSMYLCASLSSGPGGADTQYFGPGTRLTVL.

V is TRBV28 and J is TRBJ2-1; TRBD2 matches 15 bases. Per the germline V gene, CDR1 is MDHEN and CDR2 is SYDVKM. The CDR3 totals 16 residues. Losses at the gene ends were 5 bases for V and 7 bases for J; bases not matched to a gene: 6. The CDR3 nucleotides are TGTGCCAGCAGTGAGGCCGGGACTAGCGGGGGGAATGAGCAGTTCTTC. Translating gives CASSEAGTSGGNEQFF.

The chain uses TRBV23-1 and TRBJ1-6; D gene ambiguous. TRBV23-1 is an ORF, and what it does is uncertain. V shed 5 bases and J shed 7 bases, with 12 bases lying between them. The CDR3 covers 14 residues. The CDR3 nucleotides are TGCGCCAGCAGTAGGCCCTTTCTGAATTCACCCCTCCACTTT. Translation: CASSRPFLNSPLHF.

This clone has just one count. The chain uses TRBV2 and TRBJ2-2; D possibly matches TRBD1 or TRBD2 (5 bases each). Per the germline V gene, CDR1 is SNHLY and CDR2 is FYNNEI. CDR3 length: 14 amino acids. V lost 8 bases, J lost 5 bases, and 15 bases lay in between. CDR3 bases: TGTGCCAGCGGGGCAGGGAGTTGGACCGGGGAGCTGTTTTTT. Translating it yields CASGAGSWTGELFF.

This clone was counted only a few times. CDR3 nucleotides: TGTGCCAGCTCCGGGACTAGCGGGAGGGCCTACAATGAGCAGTTCTTC. Translated, it gives CASSGTSGRAYNEQFF. The V and J genes are TRBV7-6 and TRBJ2-1, with 16 bases that match TRBD2. This CDR3 region has 16 residues. The J segment lost 2 bases and the V segment lost 8 bases, leaving 3 bases of the junction unmatched. Germline V lookup: CDR1 SGHVS, CDR2 FNYEAQ.

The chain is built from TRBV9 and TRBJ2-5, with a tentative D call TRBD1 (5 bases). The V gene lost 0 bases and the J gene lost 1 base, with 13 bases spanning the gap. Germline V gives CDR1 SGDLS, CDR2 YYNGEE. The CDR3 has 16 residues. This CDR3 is CASSVGDRTFQETQYF. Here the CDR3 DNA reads TGTGCCAGCAGCGTAGGTGACAGAACCTTCCAAGAGACCCAGTACTTC.

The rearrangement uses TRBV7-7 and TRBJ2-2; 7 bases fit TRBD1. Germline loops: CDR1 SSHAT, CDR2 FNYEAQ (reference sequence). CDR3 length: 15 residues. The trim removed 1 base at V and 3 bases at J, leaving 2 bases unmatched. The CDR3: CASSLGGGYTGELFF. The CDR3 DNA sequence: TGTGCCAGCAGCTTAGGAGGGGGCTACACCGGGGAGCTGTTTTTT.

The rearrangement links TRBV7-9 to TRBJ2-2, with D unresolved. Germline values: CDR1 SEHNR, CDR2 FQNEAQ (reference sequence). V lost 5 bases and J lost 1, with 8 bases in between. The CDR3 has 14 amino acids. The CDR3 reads CASSPSMNTGELFF. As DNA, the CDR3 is TGTGCCAGCAGCCCCTCCATGAACACCGGGGAGCTGTTTTTT.

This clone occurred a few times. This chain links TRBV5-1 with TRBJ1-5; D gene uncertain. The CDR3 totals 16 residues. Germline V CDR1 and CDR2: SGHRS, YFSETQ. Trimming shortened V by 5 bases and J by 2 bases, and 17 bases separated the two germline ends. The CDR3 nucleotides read TGCGCCAGCAGGTCCGAACCCGGGGTCGGCAATCAGCCCCAGCATTTT. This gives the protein CASRSEPGVGNQPQHF.

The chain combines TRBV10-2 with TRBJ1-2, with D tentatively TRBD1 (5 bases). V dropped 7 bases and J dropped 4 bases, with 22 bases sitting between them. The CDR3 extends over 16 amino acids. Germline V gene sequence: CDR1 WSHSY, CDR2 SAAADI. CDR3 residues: CASNSFFGGESYGYTF. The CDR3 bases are TGCGCCAGCAACTCCTTTTTTGGGGGGGAGTCCTATGGCTACACCTTC.

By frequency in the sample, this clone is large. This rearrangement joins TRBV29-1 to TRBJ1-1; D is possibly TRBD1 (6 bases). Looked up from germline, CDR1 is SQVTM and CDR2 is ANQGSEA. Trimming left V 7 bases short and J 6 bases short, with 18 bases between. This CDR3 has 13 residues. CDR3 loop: CSAGGGLVSEAFF. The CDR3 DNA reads TGCAGCGCCGGCGGGGGGCTGGTCTCTGAAGCTTTCTTT.

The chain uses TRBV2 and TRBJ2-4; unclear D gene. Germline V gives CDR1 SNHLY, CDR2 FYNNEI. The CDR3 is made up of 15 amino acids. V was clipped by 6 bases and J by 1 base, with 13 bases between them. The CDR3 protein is CASRQTTLAKNIQYF. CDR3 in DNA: TGTGCCAGCAGACAAACTACCCTTGCCAAAAACATTCAGTACTTC.

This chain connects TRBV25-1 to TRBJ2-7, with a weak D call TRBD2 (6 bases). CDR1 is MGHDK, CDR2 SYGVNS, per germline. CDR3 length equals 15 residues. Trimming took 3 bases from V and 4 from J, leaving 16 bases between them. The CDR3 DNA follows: TGTGCCAGCAGTGACTCCGGGGGACGGGTTTACGAGCAGTACTTC. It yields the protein CASSDSGGRVYEQYF.

CDR3 amino acids: CASGGWGTDTQYF. The DNA for the CDR3 is TGTGCCAGTGGGGGGTGGGGCACAGATACGCAGTATTTT. This rearrangement joins TRBV19 to TRBJ2-3, with D possibly matching TRBD2 (6 bases). Germline-derived CDR1 and CDR2 are LNHDA and SQIVND (reference sequence). The V gene lost 8 bases and the J gene lost 1 base, with 10 bases spanning the gap. The CDR3 sequence is 13 residues long.

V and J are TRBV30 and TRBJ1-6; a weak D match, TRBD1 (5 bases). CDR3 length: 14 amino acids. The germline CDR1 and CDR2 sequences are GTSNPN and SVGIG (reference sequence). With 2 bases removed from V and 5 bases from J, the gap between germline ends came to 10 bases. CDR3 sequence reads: CAWSRDSNNSPLHF. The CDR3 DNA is TGTGCCTGGAGTCGAGACAGTAATAATTCACCCCTCCACTTT.

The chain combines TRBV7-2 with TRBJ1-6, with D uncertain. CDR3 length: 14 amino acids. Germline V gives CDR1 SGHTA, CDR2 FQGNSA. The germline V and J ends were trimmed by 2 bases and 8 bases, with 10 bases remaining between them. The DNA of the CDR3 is TGTGCCAGCAGCTTACTGCAGACCCATTCACCCCTCCACTTT. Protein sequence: CASSLLQTHSPLHF.

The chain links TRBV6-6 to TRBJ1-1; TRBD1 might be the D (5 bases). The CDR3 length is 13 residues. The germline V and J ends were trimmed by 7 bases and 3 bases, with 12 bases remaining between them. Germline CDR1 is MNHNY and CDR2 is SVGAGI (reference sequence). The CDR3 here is CASTRTPDTEAFF. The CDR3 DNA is TGTGCCAGCACCCGGACACCCGACACTGAAGCTTTCTTT.

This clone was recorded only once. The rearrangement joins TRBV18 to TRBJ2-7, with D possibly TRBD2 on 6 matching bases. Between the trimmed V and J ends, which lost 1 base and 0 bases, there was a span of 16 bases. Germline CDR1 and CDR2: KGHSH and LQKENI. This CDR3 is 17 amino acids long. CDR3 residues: CASSPLGGLVSSYEQYF. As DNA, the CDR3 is TGTGCCAGCTCACCACTAGGAGGGTTGGTGAGCTCCTACGAGCAGTACTTC.

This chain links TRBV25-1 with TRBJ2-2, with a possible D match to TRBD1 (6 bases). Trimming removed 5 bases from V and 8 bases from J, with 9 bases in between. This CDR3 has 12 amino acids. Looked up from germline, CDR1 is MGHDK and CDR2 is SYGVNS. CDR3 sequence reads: CASSLGTGELFF. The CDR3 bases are TGTGCCAGCAGTCTTGGGACAGGGGAGCTGTTTTTT.

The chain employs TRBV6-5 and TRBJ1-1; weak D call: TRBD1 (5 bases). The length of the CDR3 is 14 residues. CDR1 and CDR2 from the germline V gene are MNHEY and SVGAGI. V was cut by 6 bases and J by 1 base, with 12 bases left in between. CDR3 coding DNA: TGTGCCAGCAGCCGGGGGACGGAGAACACTGAAGCTTTCTTT. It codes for CASSRGTENTEAFF.